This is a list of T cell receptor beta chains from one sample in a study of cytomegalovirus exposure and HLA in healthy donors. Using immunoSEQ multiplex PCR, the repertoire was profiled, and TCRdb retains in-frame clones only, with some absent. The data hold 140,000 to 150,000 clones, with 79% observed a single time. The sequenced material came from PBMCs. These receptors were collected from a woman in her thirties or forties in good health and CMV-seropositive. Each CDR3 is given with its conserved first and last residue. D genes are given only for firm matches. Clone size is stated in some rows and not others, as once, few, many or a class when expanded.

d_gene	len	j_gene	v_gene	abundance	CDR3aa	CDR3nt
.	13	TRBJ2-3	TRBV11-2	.	CASSLRGTDTQYF	TGTGCCAGCAGCTTACGGGGCACAGATACGCAGTATTTT
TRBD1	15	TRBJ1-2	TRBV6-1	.	CASSERRDRYYGYTF	TGTGCCAGCAGTGAACGCCGGGACAGATACTATGGCTACACCTTC
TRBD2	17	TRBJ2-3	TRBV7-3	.	CASSLTFSGGAADTQYF	TGTGCCAGCAGCTTAACGTTTAGCGGGGGGGCCGCAGATACGCAGTATTTT
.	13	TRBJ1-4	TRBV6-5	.	CASTDGTKEKLFF	TGTGCCAGCACCGACGGGACAAAAGAAAAACTGTTTTTT
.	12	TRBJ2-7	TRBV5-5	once	CASSSPPGRMYF	TGTGCCAGCAGCTCCCCCCCGGGTAGGATGTACTTC
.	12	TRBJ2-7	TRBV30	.	CAWSLGGYEQYF	TGTGCCTGGAGTCTGGGAGGTTACGAGCAGTACTTC
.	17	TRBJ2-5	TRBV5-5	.	CASSLTGQILYQETQYF	TGTGCCAGCAGCTTGACAGGGCAAATCCTGTACCAAGAGACCCAGTACTTC
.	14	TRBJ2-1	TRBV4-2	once	CASSQAGSYNEQFF	TGTGCCAGCAGCCAAGCGGGGTCATACAATGAGCAGTTCTTC
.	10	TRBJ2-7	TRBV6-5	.	CASGQGGEYF	TGTGCCAGCGGACAAGGTGGGGAGTACTTC
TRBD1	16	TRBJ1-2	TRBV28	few	CASSIVRTGGGYGYTF	TGTGCCAGCAGTATTGTGCGGACAGGGGGTGGCTATGGCTACACCTTC
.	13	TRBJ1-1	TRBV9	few	CASSRTTGSEAFF	TGTGCCAGCAGCCGAACCACAGGGTCTGAAGCTTTCTTT
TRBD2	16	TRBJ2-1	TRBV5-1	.	CASSLLAGSSYNEQFF	TGCGCCAGCAGCCTATTAGCGGGGAGCTCCTACAATGAGCAGTTCTTC
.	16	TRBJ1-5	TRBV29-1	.	CSVDPTVLYSNQPQHF	TGCAGCGTTGACCCGACAGTGCTTTATAGCAATCAGCCCCAGCATTTT
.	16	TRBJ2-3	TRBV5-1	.	CASSLHPDTSPDTQYF	TGCGCCAGCAGCTTGCATCCGGACACCTCCCCAGATACGCAGTATTTT
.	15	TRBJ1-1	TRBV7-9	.	CASSFSTGVNTEAFF	TGTGCCAGCAGCTTTTCTACGGGGGTGAACACTGAAGCTTTCTTT
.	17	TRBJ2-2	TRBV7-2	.	CASSLMGAGSNTGELFF	TGTGCCAGCAGCTTAATGGGAGCAGGCAGTAACACCGGGGAGCTGTTTTTT
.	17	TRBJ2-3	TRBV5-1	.	CASSLGFGLSSTDTQYF	TGCGCCAGCAGCTTGGGATTTGGACTCTCTAGCACAGATACGCAGTATTTT
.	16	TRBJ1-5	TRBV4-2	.	CASSQEGGASNQPQHF	TGTGCCAGCAGCCAAGAAGGCGGAGCGAGCAATCAGCCCCAGCATTTT
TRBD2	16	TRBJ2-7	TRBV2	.	CASSEDWRGIGYEQYF	TGTGCCAGCAGTGAAGATTGGCGGGGGATCGGCTACGAGCAGTACTTC
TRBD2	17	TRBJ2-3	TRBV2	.	CASSPNSGGAGTDTQYF	TGTGCCAGCAGTCCAAATAGCGGGGGGGCGGGCACAGATACGCAGTATTTT
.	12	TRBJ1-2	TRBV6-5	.	CASSLTGYGYTF	TGTGCCAGCAGTTTAACAGGCTATGGCTACACCTTC
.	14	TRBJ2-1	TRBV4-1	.	CASSQDLVGNEQFF	TGCGCCAGCAGCCAAGATCTGGTCGGCAATGAGCAGTTCTTC
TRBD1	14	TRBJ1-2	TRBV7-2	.	CASSRQGHPYGYTF	TGTGCCAGCAGCCGACAGGGGCACCCCTATGGCTACACCTTC
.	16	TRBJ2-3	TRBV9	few	CASSVGNPGSTDTQYF	TGTGCCAGCAGCGTAGGAAATCCGGGTAGCACAGATACGCAGTATTTT
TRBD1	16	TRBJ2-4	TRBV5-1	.	CASSLADREAKNIQYF	TGCGCCAGCAGCTTGGCGGACAGGGAGGCCAAAAACATTCAGTACTTC
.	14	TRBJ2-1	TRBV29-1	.	CSVVGGSSYNEQFF	TGCAGCGTTGTTGGCGGGTCCTCCTACAATGAGCAGTTCTTC
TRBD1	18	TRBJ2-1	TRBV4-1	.	CASSQAGTGKNPYNEQFF	TGCGCCAGCAGCCAAGCCGGGACAGGGAAAAACCCCTACAATGAGCAGTTCTTC
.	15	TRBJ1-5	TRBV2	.	CASSSGTLTGQPQHF	TGTGCCAGCAGTTCCGGGACACTTACAGGCCAGCCCCAGCATTTT
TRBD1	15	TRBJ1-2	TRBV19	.	CASSSDRGARYGYTF	TGTGCCAGTAGTTCGGACAGGGGGGCCCGCTATGGCTACACCTTC
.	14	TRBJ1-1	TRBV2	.	CASSDGLKNTEAFF	TGTGCCAGCTCTGACGGACTGAAGAACACTGAAGCTTTCTTT
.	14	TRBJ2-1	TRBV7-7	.	CASSRQQTDNEQFF	TGTGCCAGCAGCCGCCAACAGACAGACAATGAGCAGTTCTTC
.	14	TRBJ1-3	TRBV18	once	CASSPSSSGNTIYF	TGTGCCAGCTCACCTTCCAGCTCTGGAAACACCATATATTTT
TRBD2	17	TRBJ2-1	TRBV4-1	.	CASSFEFLAGGNNEQFF	TGCGCCAGCAGCTTTGAATTCCTAGCGGGGGGGAACAATGAGCAGTTCTTC
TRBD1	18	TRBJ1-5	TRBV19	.	CASSARGGRAYSNQPQHF	TGTGCCAGTAGTGCCCGAGGGGGCAGGGCCTATAGCAATCAGCCCCAGCATTTT
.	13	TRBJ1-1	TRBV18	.	CASSPAASAEAFF	TGTGCCAGCTCACCTGCAGCGAGCGCTGAAGCTTTCTTT
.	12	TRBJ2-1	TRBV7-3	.	CASSLDYGEQFF	TGTGCCAGCAGCCTAGACTACGGTGAGCAGTTCTTC
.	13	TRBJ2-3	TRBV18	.	CASSLLGWDTQYF	TGTGCCAGCTCCCTTCTCGGTTGGGATACGCAGTATTTT
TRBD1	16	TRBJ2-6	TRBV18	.	CASSPQGAIGANVLTF	TGTGCCAGCTCACCCCAGGGGGCGATAGGGGCCAACGTCCTGACTTTC
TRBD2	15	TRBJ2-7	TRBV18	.	CASSPTTSGGGEQYF	TGTGCCAGCTCACCAACGACTAGCGGGGGTGGCGAGCAGTACTTC
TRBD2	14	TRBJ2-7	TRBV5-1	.	CASSGITSDYEQYF	TGCGCCAGCAGCGGGATAACTAGCGACTACGAGCAGTACTTC
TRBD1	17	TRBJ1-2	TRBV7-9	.	CASTILERTQGGDGYTF	TGTGCCAGCACCATTCTGGAACGGACACAGGGGGGGGACGGCTACACCTTC
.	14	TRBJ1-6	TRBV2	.	CASSDRTGNSPLHF	TGTGCCAGCAGTGACCGGACGGGAAATTCACCCCTCCACTTT
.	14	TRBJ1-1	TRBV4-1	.	CASSQATVNTEAFF	TGCGCCAGCAGCCAAGCGACAGTGAACACTGAAGCTTTCTTT
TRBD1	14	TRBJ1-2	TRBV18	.	CASSPNRGGYGYTF	TGTGCCAGCTCACCAAACAGGGGCGGCTATGGCTACACCTTC
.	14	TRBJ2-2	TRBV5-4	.	CASSATGDTGELFF	TGTGCCAGCAGCGCTACGGGAGACACCGGGGAGCTGTTTTTT
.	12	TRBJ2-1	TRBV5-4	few	CASTSSYNEQFF	TGTGCCAGCACTAGCTCCTACAATGAGCAGTTCTTC